The T cell receptor beta chain described here comes from a study of blood T cell repertoires in COVID-19. Authors' data handling: Cell counts per sample came from amplifying reference gene primers. Repertoires were generated with immunoSEQ multiplex PCR, while TCRdb's copy carries only in-frame clones and drops some. V, J and clone size are taken as reported in that table, and D and trimming were inferred from the DNA itself. The sample gives 310,000 or so clones, around 90% of which show up once; 1% is in the top ten. The clonotype comes from a man aged 50 or older with active or convalescent COVID-19. The specimen was peripheral blood.

The CDR3: CASSIGSFTDTQYF. The CDR3 DNA reads TGTGCCAGCAGCATCGGGAGCTTTACAGATACGCAGTATTTT. V gene TRBV2 combines with J gene TRBJ2-3; perhaps TRBD2 as D (6 bases). Trimming stripped 6 bases from V and 3 bases from J, with 13 bases between. The CDR3 covers 14 residues. Looked up from germline, CDR1 is SNHLY and CDR2 is FYNNEI.